The 29 T cell receptor beta chains presented below share a single source sample, sequenced in a study of blood T cell repertoires in COVID-19. TCRdb's copy holds only in-frame clones and misses some; the assay was immunoSEQ multiplex PCR. The table records more than 75,000 clones, about 85% of them present only once. The sequenced sample consisted of peripheral blood. These receptors came from a woman aged 70-85 years with acute or convalescent COVID-19.

J is TRBJ2-5 and V is TRBV4-1; TRBD2 aligns across 12 bases. The V gene's germline CDR1 is MGHRA and CDR2 YSYEKL. CDR3 length: 16 residues. The V gene end was trimmed by 2 bases and the J gene end by 3 bases; junction bases not matched to a gene: 4. The CDR3 loop is CASSQSSGGAKETQYF. The CDR3 DNA is TGCGCCAGCAGCCAATCTAGCGGGGGGGCCAAAGAGACCCAGTACTTC.

This chain links TRBV10-3 with TRBJ1-3; D might be TRBD1 (5 bases). The CDR3 contains 14 residues. Looked up from germline, CDR1 is ENHRY and CDR2 is SYGVKD. Trimming took 2 bases from V and 0 from J, leaving 5 bases between them. This CDR3 is CAISETGSGNTIYF. The CDR3 DNA sequence: TGTGCCATCAGTGAGACAGGCTCTGGAAACACCATATATTTT.

The gene calls are TRBV5-4 and TRBJ2-4; TRBD2 aligns across 8 bases. Germline trimming cut 4 bases from V and 2 bases from J; bases unmatched to any gene: 8. CDR1 is SGHNT, CDR2 YYREEE, per germline (reference sequence). The CDR3 totals 16 residues. The CDR3 coding sequence is TGTGCCAGCAGCCCTCGGGGGGGGGAAACCAAAAACATTCAGTACTTC. Translated: CASSPRGGETKNIQYF.

The V call is TRBV15, the J call TRBJ2-5, with D perhaps TRBD2 (6 bases). Germline lookup yields CDR1 LNHNV and CDR2 YYDKDF (reference sequence). The CDR3 has 15 residues. The V end lost 5 bases, the J end lost 1 base, and 14 bases lay between the germline ends. The CDR3 DNA is TGTGCCACCAGCTACAACCGGGACTTCCAAGAGACCCAGTACTTC. This encodes CATSYNRDFQETQYF. The entire variable domain, with the rest obtained from reference TRBV15 and TRBJ2-5, is as follows: DAMVIQNPRYQVTQFGKPVTLSCSQTLNHNVMYWYQQKSSQAPKLLFHYYDKDFNNEADTPDNFQSRRPNTSFCFLDIRSPGLGDTAMYLCATSYNRDFQETQYFGPGTRLLVL.

The chain joins TRBV29-1 to TRBJ2-1; TRBD2 agrees at 8 bases. The CDR3 loop spans 16 amino acids. With 6 bases clipped from V and 0 bases from J, the junction kept 10 bases outside the gene matches. Germline-derived CDR1 and CDR2 are SQVTM and ANQGSEA. The CDR3 loop is CSVRSSGGRSYNEQFF. In nucleotides, the CDR3 is TGCAGCGTAAGGAGCAGCGGGGGCCGCTCCTACAATGAGCAGTTCTTC.

The V and J genes are TRBV29-1 and TRBJ1-5, with D possibly being TRBD1 (6 bases). Germline V CDR1 and CDR2: SQVTM, ANQGSEA. With 3 bases removed from V and 7 bases from J, the gap between germline ends came to 13 bases. This CDR3 region has 13 residues. This chain's CDR3 is CSVDAGVGQPQHF. CDR3 DNA sequence: TGCAGCGTTGACGCAGGGGTCGGACAGCCCCAGCATTTT.

The V gene is TRBV5-6, the J gene TRBJ2-7; D possibly corresponds to TRBD2 (8 bases). V was cut by 0 bases and J by 5 bases, with 15 bases left in between. The CDR3 sequence is 15 residues long. CDR1 and CDR2 (germline): SGHDT, YYEEEE. The CDR3 nucleotides read TGTGCCAGCAGCTTGGGGGGACTAGGGGGCCACGAGCAGTACGTC. Amino acids: CASSLGGLGGHEQYV.

V is TRBV9 and J is TRBJ2-1; D gene unclear. Per germline, CDR1 SGDLS and CDR2 YYNGEE. This CDR3 region has 15 residues. The ends were cut back, 1 base at V and 0 bases at J, with 8 bases in the middle. The CDR3 reads CASSVTLGSYNEQFF. The CDR3 DNA reads TGTGCCAGCAGCGTAACTCTCGGCTCCTACAATGAGCAGTTCTTC.

This clone has a single count. The chain couples TRBV24-1 to TRBJ2-3; possibly TRBD2 for D (5 bases). CDR3 length: 18 residues. Germline V gene data show CDR1 as KGHDR and CDR2 as SFDVKD. V shed 2 bases and J shed 1 base, with 18 bases lying between them. CDR3 sequence reads: CATSDSGRGSTRTDTQYF. The DNA for the CDR3 is TGTGCCACCAGTGATTCGGGTCGGGGTAGCACTCGCACAGATACGCAGTATTTT.

This chain uses TRBV30 with TRBJ2-1, with TRBD1 matching over 11 bases. Trimming removed 3 bases from V and 2 bases from J; junction bases left unmatched: 3. The germline gives CDR1 GTSNPN, CDR2 SVGIG (reference sequence). CDR3 length equals 15 residues. The CDR3, as DNA: TGTGCCTGGAGCAAGGGACAGGGGGCCTACAATGAGCAGTTCTTC. It specifies CAWSKGQGAYNEQFF. The full variable domain, its missing parts supplied by reference TRBV30 and TRBJ2-1, is SQTIHQWPATLVQPVGSPLSLECTVEGTSNPNLYWYRQAAGRGLQLLFYSVGIGQISSEVPQNLSASRPQDRQFILSSKKLLLSDSGFYLCAWSKGQGAYNEQFFGPGTRLTVL.

The chain employs TRBV4-1 and TRBJ1-4; D call uncertain. The CDR3 spans 13 residues. V lost 6 bases to trimming and J lost 7 bases, with 12 bases between them. Looked up from germline, CDR1 is MGHRA and CDR2 is YSYEKL. The CDR3 DNA follows: TGCGCCAGCAGACGGGATCTGGGTGAAAAACTGTTTTTT. This sequence encodes CASRRDLGEKLFF.

The V and J genes are TRBV5-6 and TRBJ1-2; D possibly corresponds to TRBD1 (5 bases). The CDR3 spans 14 residues. CDR1 and CDR2 (germline): SGHDT, YYEEEE. V gave up 4 bases and J gave up 3 bases, with 13 bases separating them. The CDR3 coding sequence is TGTGCCAGCAGCCAGGTTGGGGGGGACTATGGCTACACCTTC. This translates into CASSQVGGDYGYTF. Combining the CDR3 with reference TRBV5-6 and TRBJ1-2 gives the whole variable domain DAGVTQSPTHLIKTRGQQVTLRCSPKSGHDTVSWYQQALGQGPQFIFQYYEEEERQRGNFPDRFSGHQFPNYSSELNVNALLLGDSALYLCASSQVGGDYGYTFGSGTRLTVV.

Written as DNA, the CDR3 is TGTGCCAGCAGTGCTTCGGCAGGAACTAATGAAAAACTGTTTTTT. Protein sequence: CASSASAGTNEKLFF. The genes are TRBV25-1 and TRBJ1-4; D ambiguous. The V gene lost 4 bases and the J gene lost 1 base, with 10 bases spanning the gap. Germline lookup yields CDR1 MGHDK and CDR2 SYGVNS. The CDR3 sequence is 15 residues long.

A single count supports this clone. This chain links TRBV5-1 with TRBJ2-1; D may be TRBD2 (6 bases). Trimming pared 5 bases from V and 8 bases from J, leaving 20 bases between. Per the germline V gene, CDR1 is SGHRS and CDR2 is YFSETQ. The CDR3 sequence is 15 residues long. The CDR3 DNA reads TGCGCCAGCAGTCCGGATGGCGGGTGGGGGGATGAGCAGTTCTTC. Its protein is CASSPDGGWGDEQFF.

The chain couples TRBV28 to TRBJ2-4; 7 bases are a match to TRBD2. From germline, CDR1 is MDHEN and CDR2 SYDVKM. The CDR3 loop spans 15 amino acids. The V and J ends lost 4 bases and 1 base, in that order; junction bases with no gene match: 4. The CDR3 here is CASSSRGEAKNIQYF. In nucleotides, the CDR3 is TGTGCCAGCAGTTCCCGGGGGGAGGCCAAAAACATTCAGTACTTC.

V and J are TRBV6-2 or TRBV6-3 and TRBJ2-1, with D tentatively TRBD1 (6 bases). V shed 5 bases and J shed 8 bases, with 25 bases lying between them. CDR1 and CDR2 from the germline V gene are MNHEY and SVGEGT. CDR3 size: 17 residues. The CDR3 here is CASSLQAGRGVWYEQFF. The CDR3 DNA is TGTGCCAGCAGTCTTCAGGCCGGCAGGGGCGTTTGGTATGAGCAGTTCTTC.

The gene calls are TRBV7-2 and TRBJ1-2; D possibly corresponds to TRBD1 (6 bases). In germline, CDR1 is SGHTA, CDR2 FQGNSA. Trimming took 3 bases from V and 1 from J, leaving 6 bases between them. The CDR3 has 13 amino acids. The CDR3 nucleotides are TGTGCCAGCAGCTTGGACAGTAACTATGGCTACACCTTC. This encodes CASSLDSNYGYTF.

J is TRBJ2-1 and V is TRBV2; 9 bases are shared with TRBD1. Germline V lookup: CDR1 SNHLY, CDR2 FYNNEI. The CDR3 is 16 amino acids. V trimming: 5 bases; J trimming: 1 base; junction bases outside the gene matches: 6. CDR3 sequence: CASSSTGGVSYNEQFF. DNA of the CDR3: TGTGCCAGCAGTTCTACAGGGGGCGTATCCTACAATGAGCAGTTCTTC.

This clone was found once. J is TRBJ2-3 and V is TRBV5-1; D remains unclear. With 0 bases removed from V and 0 bases from J, the gap between germline ends came to 5 bases. The CDR3 sequence is 14 residues long. The germline gives CDR1 SGHRS, CDR2 YFSETQ. CDR3 nucleotides: TGCGCCAGCAGCTTGGACAGAAGCACAGATACGCAGTATTTT. This translates into CASSLDRSTDTQYF.

Written as DNA, the CDR3 is TGCGCCAGCAGCCGGCGGGGGGAGGAGGGAAGTGAAGCTTTCTTT. This encodes CASSRRGEEGSEAFF. The chain has TRBV5-1 and TRBJ1-1, with D perhaps TRBD1 (5 bases). Germline V gives CDR1 SGHRS, CDR2 YFSETQ. The CDR3 is made up of 15 amino acids. The germline V and J ends were trimmed by 4 bases and 7 bases, with 20 bases remaining between them.

The CDR3 here is CASSLAGQNTGELFF. The CDR3 DNA reads TGTGCCAGCAGCTTAGCGGGACAGAACACCGGGGAGCTGTTTTTT. The gene calls are TRBV11-2 and TRBJ2-2; TRBD1 is a possible D gene (6 bases). The CDR3 has 15 amino acids. Germline loops: CDR1 SGHAT, CDR2 FQNNGV. The V gene lost 1 base and the J gene lost 1 base, with 7 bases spanning the gap.

The rearrangement joins TRBV5-5 to TRBJ2-5, with D perhaps matching TRBD2 (5 bases). Looked up from germline, CDR1 is SGHKS and CDR2 is YYEKEE (reference sequence). The CDR3 extends over 15 amino acids. V dropped 4 bases and J dropped 7 bases, with 20 bases sitting between them. CDR3 DNA: TGTGCCAGCAGCCTTGATATGGCGGGCTCGGGGACCCAGTACTTC. Translating gives CASSLDMAGSGTQYF.

The J gene is TRBJ2-1, the V gene TRBV6-2 or TRBV6-3; 12 nucleotides line up with TRBD2. Germline lookup yields CDR1 MNHEY and CDR2 SVGEGT. The J segment lost 1 base and the V segment lost 0 bases, leaving 13 bases of the junction unmatched. This CDR3 spans 21 amino acids. The CDR3 sequence: CASSYSPTLAGGGVSYNEQFF. CDR3 in DNA: TGTGCCAGCAGTTACTCCCCCACCCTAGCGGGAGGGGGGGTGTCCTACAATGAGCAGTTCTTC.

The chain joins TRBV5-1 to TRBJ2-2, with D possibly being TRBD1 (5 bases). Germline CDR1 reads SGHRS; CDR2 reads YFSETQ. Trimming took off 4 bases at V and 0 bases at J, with 10 bases between the two ends. The CDR3 extends over 15 amino acids. Written as DNA, the CDR3 is TGCGCCAGCAGCAAGACAGCTACGAACACCGGGGAGCTGTTTTTT. Protein product: CASSKTATNTGELFF.

This clone was counted a few times. This chain joins TRBV7-9 and TRBJ1-6; D is undetermined. In germline, CDR1 is SEHNR, CDR2 FQNEAQ (reference sequence). V lost 0 bases, J lost 9 bases, and 12 bases lay in between. The CDR3 totals 15 residues. In DNA, the CDR3 is TGTGCCAGCAGCTTAGCTGTAACAGAGGGTTCACCCCTCCACTTT. Translation: CASSLAVTEGSPLHF. Filled out from reference TRBV7-9 and TRBJ1-6, the complete variable domain reads DTGVSQNPRHKITKRGQNVTFRCDPISEHNRLYWYRQTLGQGPEFLTYFQNEAQLEKSRLLSDRFSAERPKGSFSTLEIQRTEQGDSAMYLCASSLAVTEGSPLHFGNGTRLTVT.

J is TRBJ2-7 and V is TRBV11-2; 7 bases are a match to TRBD1. The germline gives CDR1 SGHAT, CDR2 FQNNGV. The CDR3 totals 13 residues. J lost 6 bases, V lost 5 bases, and 7 bases had no gene match. DNA for the CDR3: TGTGCCAGCAGCCCGACAGGGACGGGCGAGCAGTACGTC. Translated: CASSPTGTGEQYV.

V usage is TRBV10-3 and J usage is TRBJ2-2; 7 bases map to TRBD2. Unmatched junction bases numbered 10, after V lost 8 bases and J lost 1 base. The CDR3 loop spans 16 amino acids. The V gene's germline CDR1 is ENHRY and CDR2 SYGVKD. In nucleotides, the CDR3 is TGTGCCATCCCGCTTTCTATAGCGGGGAACACCGGGGAGCTGTTTTTT. It yields the protein CAIPLSIAGNTGELFF.

The chain combines TRBV6-1 with TRBJ1-6; D not resolved. V dropped 3 bases and J dropped 7 bases, with 4 bases sitting between them. Per germline, CDR1 MNHNS and CDR2 SASEGT. The length of the CDR3 is 12 residues. The CDR3 DNA is TGTGCCAGCAGTGATCTAAATTCACCCCTCCACTTT. It yields the protein CASSDLNSPLHF.

CDR3: CASSKGGWHRGGCEQYV. In DNA, the CDR3 is TGTGCCAGCAGCAAAGGGGGTTGGCACAGGGGCGGATGCGAGCAGTACGTC. The chain has TRBV21-1 and TRBJ2-7; the DNA was not used to check the table's D call, TRBD1. TRBV21-1 is a pseudogene segment. This CDR3 comprises 17 residues.